This T cell receptor beta chain is drawn from a study of CD8+ T cells in alopecia areata. The length of the CDR3 is 14 residues. Per the germline V gene, CDR1 is GTSNPN and CDR2 is SVGIG (reference sequence). Losses at the gene ends were 7 bases for V and 5 bases for J; bases not matched to a gene: 11. Reverse transcription of extracted RNA yielded cDNA, which provided the sequencing template. This table comes from immunoSEQ multiplex PCR, and its TCRdb copy is limited to in-frame clones, with some not included. The profile shows 150,000 to 200,000 clones, roughly 60% of them singletons. The TCR was taken from a human donor in good health. The chain has TRBV30 and TRBJ1-2, with 9 bases fitting TRBD1. Sequences were obtained from CD4+ T cells sorted from blood. The CDR3 DNA is TGTGCCTCTTCTAGGACAGGGGCGAAATATGGCTACACCTTC. This codes for CASSRTGAKYGYTF.